A selection of T cell receptor beta chains follows, all from one sample in a study of post-analysis software for immune sequencing data. TCRdb reprocessed the PCR reads with MiXCR, giving one entry per CDR3 protein. This sample has roughly 870,000 distinct CDR3 sequences; roughly 58% occur once, and the top ten carry 4.6%. The material sequenced was blood. Receptor source: a girl aged 10-17 years with multiple sclerosis. The CDR3 runs from the conserved cysteine through the conserved F or W. The D gene is left open where the match is weak. The size entry is marked missing in some rows and otherwise reads once, few, many or a size class.

size: few
V: TRBV7-9
D: NA
J: TRBJ2-5
DNA: TGTGCCAGCAGCTTAGTTAGGACGGCGATCCAAGAGACCCAGTACTTC
CDR3: CASSLVRTAIQETQYF

size: once
V: TRBV20-1
D: NA
J: TRBJ2-7
DNA: TGCAGTGCTACCCACACGGGCGGGGCCTACGAGCAGTACTTC
CDR3: CSATHTGGAYEQYF

size: NA
V: TRBV5-1
D: TRBD2
J: TRBJ2-1
DNA: TGCGCCAGCAGCTTGCTGCGGGAGCGCTACAATGAGCAGTTCTTC
CDR3: CASSLLRERYNEQFF

size: NA
V: TRBV27
D: TRBD1
J: TRBJ2-7
DNA: TGTACCAGCTCTCGGGGGGACAGGGAAACCTACGAGCAGTACTTC
CDR3: CTSSRGDRETYEQYF

size: few
V: TRBV5-1
D: NA
J: TRBJ2-5
DNA: TGCGCCAGCAGCTTTCAGCGGCAAGAGACCCAGTACTTC
CDR3: CASSFQRQETQYF

size: NA
V: TRBV5-1
D: TRBD2
J: TRBJ2-1
DNA: TGCGCCAGCAGCTTGACTAGCGGGGGGGCCACCAATGAGCAGTTCTTC
CDR3: CASSLTSGGATNEQFF

size: NA
V: TRBV29-1
D: NA
J: TRBJ1-1
DNA: TGCAGCGTTTGGGGGGGTTTGAACACTGAAGCTTTCTTT
CDR3: CSVWGGLNTEAFF

size: few
V: TRBV6-1
D: NA
J: TRBJ1-2
DNA: TGTGCCAGCAGTGAAAAGGTCAACTATGGCTACACCTTC
CDR3: CASSEKVNYGYTF

size: NA
V: TRBV2
D: TRBD1
J: TRBJ1-5
DNA: TGTGCCAGCAGCGAGACAGGGAGTAATCAGCCCCAGCATTTT
CDR3: CASSETGSNQPQHF

size: few
V: TRBV20-1
D: TRBD2
J: TRBJ2-7
DNA: TGCAGTGCCGCGGGGGGGCGCGCCTACGAGCAGTACTTC
CDR3: CSAAGGRAYEQYF

size: NA
V: TRBV4-1
D: TRBD1
J: TRBJ1-2
DNA: TGCGCCAGCAGCCAAGTCAGGGGGCGCGTGGACTATGGCTACACCTTC
CDR3: CASSQVRGRVDYGYTF

size: NA
V: TRBV12-3/TRBV12-4
D: NA
J: TRBJ1-2
DNA: TGTGCCAGCAGTCCTGCGACAGAGGGCTACACCTTC
CDR3: CASSPATEGYTF

size: NA
V: TRBV11-2
D: TRBD1
J: TRBJ2-7
DNA: TGTGCCAGCAGCTTAAACTCCGGGACAGGGGGATTGCAGTACTTC
CDR3: CASSLNSGTGGLQYF

size: NA
V: TRBV4-2
D: TRBD2
J: TRBJ2-3
DNA: TGTGCCAGCAGCCAAGAACTAGCGGGAGCAGATACGCAGTATTTT
CDR3: CASSQELAGADTQYF

size: NA
V: TRBV20-1
D: NA
J: TRBJ2-6
DNA: TGCAGTGCTACCCCATCTGGGGCCAACGTCCTGACTTTC
CDR3: CSATPSGANVLTF

size: NA
V: TRBV4-1
D: TRBD1
J: TRBJ1-2
DNA: TGCGCCAGCAGCCACCCCGGGACAGTTAACTATGGCTACACCTTC
CDR3: CASSHPGTVNYGYTF

size: once
V: TRBV12-3/TRBV12-4
D: NA
J: TRBJ2-1
DNA: TGTGCCGGCAGTTTATGGGGTCCGGGCTCCTACAATGAGCAGTTCTTC
CDR3: CAGSLWGPGSYNEQFF

size: NA
V: TRBV5-1
D: NA
J: TRBJ2-3
DNA: TGCGCCAGCAGCTTGATCCAACAGGGCACAGATACGCAGTATTTT
CDR3: CASSLIQQGTDTQYF

size: few
V: TRBV12-3/TRBV12-4
D: TRBD1
J: TRBJ2-4
DNA: TGTGCCAGCAGTTTAGCTGGATCAGGGGGCCTCGGAAACATTCAGTACTTC
CDR3: CASSLAGSGGLGNIQYF

size: few
V: TRBV4-1
D: NA
J: TRBJ2-7
DNA: TGCGCCAGCAGCCAAGTACTCGAATCCTACGAGCAGTACTTC
CDR3: CASSQVLESYEQYF

size: NA
V: TRBV27
D: NA
J: TRBJ1-2
DNA: TGTGCCAGCACCTCAAGGGGAGGATCCTATGGCTACACCTTC
CDR3: CASTSRGGSYGYTF

size: few
V: TRBV5-1
D: TRBD2
J: TRBJ2-7
DNA: TGCGCCAGCAGCTGGGCCGGGACTAGCGTTTACGAGCAGTACTTC
CDR3: CASSWAGTSVYEQYF